The 20 T cell receptor beta chains reported below all come from one sample, sequenced in a study of cytomegalovirus exposure and HLA in healthy donors. Researchers ran the PCR with 60 Vbeta and 13 Jbeta primers. This table comes from immunoSEQ multiplex PCR, and its TCRdb copy is limited to in-frame clones, with some not included. The sample lists fewer than 250,000 clones; around 83% were seen once. The sequenced sample consisted of PBMCs. These receptors originate from a girl under 18 in good health and CMV-seronegative.

This clone appeared a few times. The CDR3 sequence: CASSKQGYTEAFF. CDR3 nucleotides: TGTGCCAGCAGCAAACAGGGTTACACTGAAGCTTTCTTT. The chain employs TRBV7-3 and TRBJ1-1; D might be TRBD1 (6 bases). The ends were cut back, 5 bases at V and 3 bases at J, with 10 bases in the middle. Germline-derived CDR1 and CDR2 are SGHTA and FQGTGA. CDR3 length: 13 amino acids. The variable domain in full, with the rest retrieved from reference TRBV7-3 and TRBJ1-1, is GAGVSQTPSNKVTEKGKYVELRCDPISGHTALYWYRQSLGQGPEFLIYFQGTGAADDSGLPNDRFFAVRPEGSVSTLKIQRTERGDSAVYLCASSKQGYTEAFFGQGTRLTVV.

V usage is TRBV7-2 and J usage is TRBJ2-7; 7 bases match TRBD1. Germline lookup yields CDR1 SGHTA and CDR2 FQGNSA. V lost 5 bases to trimming and J lost 4 bases; unmatched junction nucleotides: 8. The CDR3 is 14 residues long. The CDR3 coding sequence is TGTGCCAGCAGCCCCCGACAGGGAAATTACGAGCAGTACTTC. Translating gives CASSPRQGNYEQYF. The full variable domain, its missing parts supplied by reference TRBV7-2 and TRBJ2-7, is GAGVSQSPSNKVTEKGKDVELRCDPISGHTALYWYRQSLGQGLEFLIYFQGNSAPDKSGLPSDRFSAERTGGSVSTLTIQRTQQEDSAVYLCASSPRQGNYEQYFGPGTRLTVT.

The chain uses TRBV19 and TRBJ2-4; 8 nucleotides align to TRBD1. Trimming at V came to 7 bases and at J to 4 bases, leaving 9 bases not matched to a gene. CDR3 size: 15 residues. CDR1 is LNHDA, CDR2 SQIVND, per germline (reference sequence). DNA for the CDR3: TGTGCCAGTACCCATAGGGACAGGCGAAAAAACATTCAGTACTTC. Its protein product is CASTHRDRRKNIQYF.

This chain connects TRBV9 to TRBJ2-7; 7 nucleotides agree with TRBD1. V dropped 7 bases and J dropped 9; count of bases not matched to a gene: 16. CDR1 is SGDLS and CDR2 is YYNGEE in the germline V gene. The CDR3 runs 14 residues. The CDR3 is CASSRGAVGGSQYF. The CDR3 DNA follows: TGTGCCAGCTCCAGGGGAGCGGTAGGGGGCTCGCAGTACTTC.

This clone was seen a few times. V gene TRBV7-9 combines with J gene TRBJ2-6; 11 bases fit TRBD1. Looked up from germline, CDR1 is SEHNR and CDR2 is FQNEAQ (reference sequence). The V gene end was trimmed by 5 bases and the J gene end by 2 bases; junction bases not matched to a gene: 2. This CDR3 region has 16 residues. This CDR3 is CASSRTGGAGANVLTF. The CDR3 DNA follows: TGTGCCAGCAGCCGGACAGGGGGCGCTGGGGCCAACGTCCTGACTTTC.

The genes are TRBV5-1 and TRBJ2-1; 12 positions match TRBD2. Germline CDR1 SGHRS, CDR2 YFSETQ. The CDR3 is 15 residues long. V lost 0 bases to trimming and J lost 6 bases; unmatched junction nucleotides: 1. The chain's CDR3 is CASSLGTSGINEQFF. The CDR3 region has the DNA TGCGCCAGCAGCTTGGGGACTAGCGGGATCAATGAGCAGTTCTTC.

About this clone itself: The junction departs from germline at one end; a sequencing error may be responsible. The chain carries TRBV28 and TRBJ2-7, with D unresolved. Germline V gene lookup returns CDR1 MDHEN and CDR2 SYDVKM. The CDR3 loop spans 10 amino acids. The CDR3 reads CASSSKRVDF. CDR3 nucleotide sequence: TGTGCCAGCAGTTCTAAGCGCGTAGACTTC.

The gene calls are TRBV6-6 and TRBJ2-3; unclear D gene. Trimming removed 0 bases from V and 2 bases from J, with 9 bases in between. CDR1 is MNHNY, CDR2 SVGAGI, per germline (reference sequence). CDR3 length: 15 residues. The CDR3 coding sequence is TGTGCCAGCAGTTACTCAGGAGCATACACAGATACGCAGTATTTT. It specifies CASSYSGAYTDTQYF.

The CDR3 protein is CASSFRDSYYGYTF. The CDR3, as DNA: TGTGCCAGCAGTTTTAGGGACAGCTACTATGGCTACACCTTC. This chain links TRBV27 with TRBJ1-2; 7 positions agree with TRBD1. The CDR3 length is 14 residues. Germline assignment: CDR1 MNHEY and CDR2 SMNVEV (reference sequence). V lost 3 bases, J lost 3 bases, and 4 bases stayed unmatched.

The rearrangement uses TRBV19 and TRBJ1-2; 7 bases fit TRBD1. The CDR3 consists of 13 residues. Germline trimming cut 5 bases from V and 4 bases from J; bases unmatched to any gene: 4. Germline CDR1 and CDR2: LNHDA and SQIVND (reference sequence). The CDR3 nucleotides read TGTGCCAGTAGTCCCGGGACAGTCTATGGCTACACCTTC. Protein: CASSPGTVYGYTF.

This clone has a single count. The DNA of the CDR3 is TGTGCCAGCTCACCAACGCCAGGGAAGCGATACGAGCAGTACTTC. This encodes CASSPTPGKRYEQYF. The V gene is TRBV18, the J gene TRBJ2-7; possible D gene TRBD1, 5 bases. The germline gives CDR1 KGHSH, CDR2 LQKENI. The germline V and J ends were trimmed by 2 bases and 4 bases, with 15 bases remaining between them. The CDR3 is 15 amino acids.

CDR3 loop: CAVSQGFQPQHF. CDR3 DNA: TGTGCCGTATCACAGGGGTTCCAGCCCCAGCATTTT. The chain has TRBV21-1 and TRBJ1-5; TRBD1 was called by the table and not checked on the DNA. TRBV21-1 is a pseudogene locus. The CDR3 loop spans 12 amino acids.

The chain combines TRBV27 with TRBJ2-5, with D possibly TRBD2 on 5 matching bases. The CDR3 extends over 15 amino acids. The V gene lost 0 bases and the J gene lost 1 base, with 9 bases spanning the gap. Germline assignment: CDR1 MNHEY and CDR2 SMNVEV (reference sequence). The CDR3 nucleotides read TGTGCCAGCAGTTTATCTTCGGGGATCCAAGAGACCCAGTACTTC. It yields the protein CASSLSSGIQETQYF.

The chain couples TRBV28 to TRBJ2-1; 9 bases are a match to TRBD1. CDR1 is MDHEN and CDR2 is SYDVKM in the germline V gene. The junction had 7 bases not matched to a gene; V was cut back by 3 bases and J by 7 bases. The CDR3 loop spans 15 amino acids. The CDR3 loop reads CASSFLQGARNEQFF. Here the CDR3 DNA reads TGTGCCAGCAGTTTTTTACAGGGGGCTAGGAATGAGCAGTTCTTC.

The chain couples TRBV7-6 to TRBJ2-5; 8 positions match TRBD2. Per germline, CDR1 SGHVS and CDR2 FNYEAQ. V shed 1 base, J shed 0 bases, and the junction held 7 bases outside the gene matches. This CDR3 is 17 amino acids long. CDR3 loop: CASSLVAGGTYQETQYF. CDR3 nucleotide sequence: TGTGCCAGCAGCTTAGTGGCGGGAGGCACCTACCAAGAGACCCAGTACTTC.

V is TRBV7-2 and J is TRBJ1-1; D unclear. Deletions cut 3 bases from V and 0 bases from J, with 8 bases between. The CDR3 sequence is 14 residues long. CDR1 and CDR2 from the germline V gene are SGHTA and FQGNSA. The CDR3 reads CASSFSRMNTEAFF. The CDR3 DNA follows: TGTGCCAGCAGCTTCTCTAGGATGAACACTGAAGCTTTCTTT.

The chain joins TRBV4-2 to TRBJ1-1; no reliable D call. Germline CDR1 is LGHNA and CDR2 is YNFKEQ. Trimming took 0 bases from V and 6 from J, leaving 14 bases between them. This CDR3 region has 15 residues. The CDR3: CASSQDSGVNAEAFF. For the CDR3, the DNA is TGTGCCAGCAGCCAAGATTCGGGAGTTAACGCTGAAGCTTTCTTT.

Note on this clone: Germline and junction disagree at one end, which may indicate a read error. This CDR3 is also generated by other DNA sequences in the sample. The chain combines TRBV4-2 with TRBJ1-5; possible D gene TRBD1, 6 bases. This CDR3 has 16 residues. Germline values: CDR1 LGHNA, CDR2 YNFKEQ. CDR3 residues: CASSQDGGQGGQPQHF. CDR3 nucleotides: TGTGCCAGCAGCCAAGATGGAGGACAAGGGGGTCAGCCCCAGCACTTT.

This clone has only a few counts. The chain has TRBV5-1 and TRBJ1-4, with D possibly TRBD1 on 6 matching bases. The V end was cut by 0 bases, the J end by 6 bases, with 15 bases between. This CDR3 comprises 16 residues. Germline V lookup: CDR1 SGHRS, CDR2 YFSETQ. The chain's CDR3 is CASSLGYGGRDEKLFF. The CDR3 bases are TGCGCCAGCAGCTTGGGATATGGGGGCCGGGATGAAAAACTGTTTTTT.

V usage is TRBV19 and J usage is TRBJ1-1; the match to TRBD1 covers 7 bases. The CDR3 is 15 amino acids. Germline CDR1 is LNHDA and CDR2 is SQIVND (reference sequence). Unmatched junction bases numbered 8, after V lost 3 bases and J lost 4 bases. The CDR3: CASSMGRTGGTEAFF. CDR3 sequence (DNA): TGTGCCAGTAGTATGGGAAGGACAGGCGGCACTGAAGCTTTCTTT.